This T cell receptor beta chain was observed in a study of blood T cell repertoires in COVID-19. At the level of the study: The cDNA or gDNA used as material had been derived from T cells, B-cell-depleted T cells, or PBMCs.

Recovered participants had two consecutive negative NP/OP PCR tests, healthcare professional clearance, or symptom resolution. In the authors' workflow: Scientists estimated how many nucleated cells there were by amplifying reference gene primers. Here immunoSEQ multiplex PCR was the method, and the copy in TCRdb shows in-frame clones only, minus some. V and J calls and clone size are given by that table; D and trimming were obtained from the DNA. The table shows more than 40,000 clones, with approximately 86% occurring only once. The germline CDR1 and CDR2 sequences are SGHAT and FQNNGV. CDR3 length: 16 amino acids. Unmatched junction bases numbered 8, after V lost 5 bases and J lost 5 bases.

The rearrangement uses TRBV11-2 and TRBJ2-7; 14 bases agree with TRBD2. This TCR derives from a woman in her fifties or sixties who had recovered from COVID-19. Sequencing was performed on PBMCs or T cells enriched from blood (not recorded which). The CDR3 DNA reads as TGTGCCAGCAGCCGTGGGACTAGCGGGAGTCGGGACGAGCAGTACTTC. Its protein product is CASSRGTSGSRDEQYF.